Following are 25 T cell receptor beta chains from one sample sequenced in a study of cytomegalovirus exposure and HLA in healthy donors. Method: immunoSEQ multiplex PCR; TCRdb's copy keeps in-frame clones and lacks some. The sample lists 200,000 to 300,000 clones, roughly 91% occurring once. Source material: PBMCs. Every receptor here comes from a woman in her twenties or thirties in good health and CMV-seronegative.

The chain joins TRBV2 to TRBJ2-5, with 7 bases fitting TRBD1. CDR3 size: 14 residues. J was trimmed by 5 bases and V by 6 bases; bases with no gene match: 9. Looked up from germline, CDR1 is SNHLY and CDR2 is FYNNEI. Here the CDR3 reads CASSGQVMWETQYF. DNA of the CDR3: TGTGCCAGCAGCGGACAGGTGATGTGGGAGACCCAGTACTTC.

This clone was counted a single time. The rearrangement links TRBV7-2 to TRBJ2-2; tentatively, D is TRBD1 (5 bases). Germline values: CDR1 SGHTA, CDR2 FQGNSA. CDR3 length: 16 amino acids. Trimming took off 6 bases at V and 4 bases at J, with 18 bases between the two ends. CDR3 region: CASRGGAGLGTGELFF. DNA of the CDR3: TGTGCCAGCAGAGGTGGAGCAGGGCTGGGCACCGGGGAGCTGTTTTTT.

The gene calls are TRBV4-3 and TRBJ2-7; 8 bases line up with TRBD1. CDR3 size: 17 residues. V dropped 0 bases and J dropped 3; count of bases not matched to a gene: 10. Germline values: CDR1 LGHNA, CDR2 YSLEER. CDR3 protein: CASSQDLWDRSIYEQYF. CDR3 coding DNA: TGCGCCAGCAGCCAAGATCTGTGGGACAGGTCCATCTACGAGCAGTACTTC.

The chain combines TRBV14 with TRBJ1-4, with D tentatively TRBD1 (5 bases). Trimming left V 2 bases short and J 7 bases short, with 11 bases between. The germline gives CDR1 SGHDN, CDR2 FVKESK. The CDR3 sequence is 14 residues long. The CDR3 reads CASSQQGGGEKLFF. CDR3 bases: TGTGCCAGCAGCCAACAGGGAGGTGGTGAAAAACTGTTTTTT.

The rearrangement uses TRBV7-9 and TRBJ1-5; D may be TRBD1 (5 bases). Per germline, CDR1 SEHNR and CDR2 FQNEAQ (reference sequence). The CDR3 runs to 16 residues. V shed 5 bases and J shed 0 bases, with 14 bases lying between them. The CDR3 sequence: CASSPSVQDSNQPQHF. CDR3 DNA: TGTGCCAGCAGCCCTAGCGTACAGGATAGCAATCAGCCCCAGCATTTT.

The chain links TRBV27 to TRBJ2-7, with 7 positions matching TRBD1. CDR1 MNHEY and CDR2 SMNVEV come from the germline V gene (reference sequence). The CDR3 runs 15 residues. V dropped 6 bases and J dropped 2; count of bases not matched to a gene: 10. DNA for the CDR3: TGTGCCAGCAGCCGAGAAAGGGACAGAGCCTACGAGCAGTACTTC. Translation gives CASSRERDRAYEQYF.

The CDR3 bases are TGTGCCAGCAGTTACGGTGGCCAGAGCACAGATACGCAGTATTTT. Its protein product is CASSYGGQSTDTQYF. The chain is built from TRBV6-5 and TRBJ2-3; no definite D call. The germline gives CDR1 MNHEY, CDR2 SVGAGI. CDR3 length: 15 residues. Trimming took 2 bases from V and 0 from J, leaving 9 bases between them.

V and J are TRBV5-6 and TRBJ2-7; 8 bases agree with TRBD1. Germline V gene lookup returns CDR1 SGHDT and CDR2 YYEEEE. V shed 4 bases, J shed 0 bases, and the junction held 6 bases outside the gene matches. This CDR3 comprises 15 residues. CDR3: CASSPQGASSYEQYF. In DNA form, the CDR3 reads TGTGCCAGCAGCCCCCAGGGGGCTTCCTCCTACGAGCAGTACTTC.

The rearrangement links TRBV9 to TRBJ2-6; 7 nucleotides align to TRBD1. Germline V CDR1 and CDR2: SGDLS, YYNGEE. The V gene end was trimmed by 3 bases and the J gene end by 4 bases; junction bases not matched to a gene: 4. The CDR3 sequence is 15 residues long. The CDR3 sequence: CASSEGGKGANVLTF. The CDR3 DNA is TGTGCCAGCAGCGAAGGGGGCAAAGGGGCCAACGTCCTGACTTTC.

The genes are TRBV4-3 and TRBJ1-1, with no clear D. Germline CDR1 is LGHNA and CDR2 is YSLEER. The CDR3 is 15 residues long. The V end was cut by 4 bases, the J end by 1 base, with 13 bases between. CDR3 loop: CASSPGWNQNTEAFF. CDR3 bases: TGCGCCAGCAGCCCCGGGTGGAACCAGAACACTGAAGCTTTCTTT.

The rearrangement links TRBV29-1 to TRBJ1-2; 8 bases agree with TRBD1. Unmatched junction bases numbered 8, after V lost 2 bases and J lost 6 bases. Germline V gene data show CDR1 as SQVTM and CDR2 as ANQGSEA. This CDR3 contains 14 residues. The DNA for the CDR3 is TGCAGCGTTGAATCAAGTCAGGGGGCGCATGGCTACACCTTC. This codes for CSVESSQGAHGYTF.

V is TRBV27 and J is TRBJ2-1; TRBD2 agrees at 9 bases. The CDR3 is 15 amino acids. The trim removed 6 bases at V and 4 bases at J, leaving 7 bases unmatched. Germline-derived CDR1 and CDR2 are MNHEY and SMNVEV (reference sequence). In nucleotides, the CDR3 is TGTGCCAGCAGATACGCGGGAGGGGGTTACAATGAGCAGTTCTTC. Amino acids: CASRYAGGGYNEQFF.

The chain is built from TRBV7-9 and TRBJ1-1, with D perhaps TRBD1 (6 bases). V lost 5 bases and J lost 1, with 14 bases in between. The CDR3 spans 15 residues. Germline lookup yields CDR1 SEHNR and CDR2 FQNEAQ (reference sequence). This CDR3 is CASSVGQGTNTEAFF. Here the CDR3 DNA reads TGTGCCAGCAGCGTAGGGCAGGGGACGAACACTGAAGCTTTCTTT.

This sequence joins TRBV9 and TRBJ2-2, with TRBD1 as a possible D gene (5 bases). The CDR3 runs 16 residues. Germline V gene data show CDR1 as SGDLS and CDR2 as YYNGEE. V lost 0 bases and J 7 bases, leaving 16 bases between the germline ends. The CDR3 region is CASSVATGKSVGELFF. The CDR3 nucleotides are TGTGCCAGCAGCGTAGCAACAGGAAAGTCGGTCGGGGAGCTGTTTTTT.

The chain uses TRBV14 and TRBJ2-2; tentative D call: TRBD2 (5 bases). The ends were cut back, 5 bases at V and 0 bases at J, with 10 bases in the middle. There are 15 residues in the CDR3. From germline, CDR1 is SGHDN and CDR2 FVKESK. Written as DNA, the CDR3 is TGTGCCAGCAGCATACCCGGGACGAACACCGGGGAGCTGTTTTTT. It yields the protein CASSIPGTNTGELFF.

The gene calls are TRBV5-1 and TRBJ2-1; tentatively, D is TRBD2 (5 bases). CDR1 and CDR2 (germline): SGHRS, YFSETQ. V was clipped by 3 bases and J by 0 bases, with 10 bases between them. The CDR3 is 15 amino acids. CDR3 coding DNA: TGCGCCAGCAGCTCCGGACTTAGCTCCTACAATGAGCAGTTCTTC. This encodes CASSSGLSSYNEQFF.

This sequence joins TRBV29-1 and TRBJ2-2; tentatively, D is TRBD2 (6 bases). The CDR3 contains 12 residues. The germline V gene encodes CDR1 SQVTM and CDR2 ANQGSEA. Trimming shortened V by 5 bases and J by 5 bases, and 9 bases separated the two germline ends. CDR3 loop: CSVPSATGELFF. The CDR3 bases are TGCAGCGTTCCTAGCGCTACCGGGGAGCTGTTTTTT.

The chain carries TRBV23-1 and TRBJ2-1; tentative D call: TRBD2 (6 bases). TRBV23-1 is annotated as an ORF whose role is uncertain. Trimming removed 4 bases from V and 7 bases from J, with 20 bases in between. The CDR3 totals 16 residues. CDR3 in DNA: TGCGCCAGCAGTCGGAGGGTGAGTGTCCCTCTTAATGAGCAGTTCTTC. Amino acid sequence: CASSRRVSVPLNEQFF.

The table lists this clone with a count of one. The genes are TRBV19 and TRBJ2-7; D not certain. Between the trimmed V and J ends, which lost 4 bases and 1 base, there was a span of 11 bases. CDR3 size: 14 residues. Germline V CDR1 and CDR2: LNHDA, SQIVND (reference sequence). CDR3: CASSRVHGSYEQYF. The CDR3 nucleotides read TGTGCCAGTAGTAGGGTACACGGATCCTACGAGCAGTACTTC.

In the case of this clone: One junction end does not reproduce the germline sequence, and a read error may be involved. The chain is built from TRBV20-1 and TRBJ1-1; D not certain. The CDR3 contains 8 residues. Germline-derived CDR1 and CDR2 are DFQATT and SNEGSKA (reference sequence). The CDR3 reads CSASGMHF. In nucleotides, the CDR3 is TGCAGTGCTAGTGGGATGCACTTT.

This clone was counted once. The V call is TRBV28, the J call TRBJ2-3, with 11 bases identical to TRBD2. The CDR3 length is 14 residues. Germline CDR1 is MDHEN and CDR2 is SYDVKM. The CDR3 is CGVAGGPITDTQYF. CDR3 DNA: TGTGGAGTAGCGGGAGGGCCGATCACAGATACGCAGTATTTT.

V gene TRBV4-3 combines with J gene TRBJ1-2, with D possibly being TRBD1 (5 bases). CDR3 length equals 13 residues. The V end was cut by 0 bases, the J end by 3 bases, with 5 bases between. CDR1 and CDR2 (germline): LGHNA, YSLEER. For the CDR3, the DNA is TGCGCCAGCAGCCAAGACAGGGACTATGGCTACACCTTC. Amino acids: CASSQDRDYGYTF.

V gene TRBV5-4 combines with J gene TRBJ1-2; D gene unclear. The germline V and J ends were trimmed by 0 bases and 0 bases, with 9 bases remaining between them. CDR3 length: 15 residues. The germline V gene has CDR1 SGHNT and CDR2 YYREEE (reference sequence). As DNA, the CDR3 is TGTGCCAGCAGCTTGGTGGGGTCTACTAACTATGGCTACACCTTC. Protein: CASSLVGSTNYGYTF.

This clone turned up a few times. The chain links TRBV7-9 to TRBJ2-7, with 8 bases that match TRBD1. Trimming cost V 5 bases and J 4 bases; bases outside gene matches: 13. Germline CDR1 is SEHNR and CDR2 is FQNEAQ (reference sequence). The CDR3 sequence is 16 residues long. The DNA of the CDR3 is TGTGCCAGCAGCCCAGGCGACAGGGGACCGCCATACGAGCAGTACTTC. It is translated as CASSPGDRGPPYEQYF.

The gene calls are TRBV28 and TRBJ2-7, with 9 bases that match TRBD1. The CDR3 has 17 residues. The V gene end was trimmed by 6 bases and the J gene end by 0 bases; junction bases not matched to a gene: 12. In germline, CDR1 is MDHEN, CDR2 SYDVKM. CDR3 in amino acids: CASSAGTGSPSSYEQYF. In DNA, the CDR3 is TGTGCCAGCAGCGCCGGGACAGGGAGCCCTAGCTCCTACGAGCAGTACTTC.